This T cell receptor beta chain was captured in a study of PD-1 blockade in classical Hodgkin lymphoma. For the study at large: On a schedule of every 2 weeks, patients received nivolumab 3 mg/kg intravenously. Whole-study findings and limits: What drove the repertoire differences, possibly disease activity or prior therapy, has not been defined. TCR diversity at baseline was reported to be reduced in newly diagnosed patients relative to healthy donors.

This sample's time point: cycle 4 day 1 (C4D1), after more than five weeks of nivolumab. All trial patients relapsed after autologous stem cell transplantation. Complete response, partial response or progressive disease was each patient's best response. The CDR3 totals 14 residues. The V gene's germline CDR1 is MDHEN and CDR2 SYDVKM. J lost 6 bases, V lost 3 bases, and 8 bases had no gene match. For this clone: Its antigen is not identified.

Profiled with immunoSEQ multiplex PCR; TCRdb holds only in-frame clones, not every one. This table has fewer than 100,000 clones, 93% appearing once. The starting material was peripheral blood mononuclear cells (PBMCs), obtained before the fourth cycle of nivolumab. The chain is built from TRBV28 and TRBJ2-7; 7 bases align to TRBD2. This clonotype was sampled from a human donor with classical Hodgkin lymphoma. The CDR3 region has the DNA TGTGCCAGCAGTTTGACGAGGGAGGGCGGCGAGCAGTACTTC. It specifies CASSLTREGGEQYF.